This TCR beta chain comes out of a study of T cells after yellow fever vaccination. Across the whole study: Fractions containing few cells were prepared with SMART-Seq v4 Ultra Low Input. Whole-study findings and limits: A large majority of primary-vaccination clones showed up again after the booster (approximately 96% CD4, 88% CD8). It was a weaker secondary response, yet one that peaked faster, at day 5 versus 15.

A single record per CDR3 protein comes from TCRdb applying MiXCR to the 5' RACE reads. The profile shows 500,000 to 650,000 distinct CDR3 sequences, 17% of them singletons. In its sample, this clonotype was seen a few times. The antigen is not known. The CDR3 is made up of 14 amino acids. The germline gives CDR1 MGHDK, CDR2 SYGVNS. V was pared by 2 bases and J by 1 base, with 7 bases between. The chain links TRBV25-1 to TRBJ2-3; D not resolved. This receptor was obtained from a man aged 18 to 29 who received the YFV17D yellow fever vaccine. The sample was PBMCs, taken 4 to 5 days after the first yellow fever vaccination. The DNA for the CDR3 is TGTGCCAGCAGTGAACTTTCGGGCACAGATACGCAGTATTTT. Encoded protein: CASSELSGTDTQYF.